A single sample gave rise to the 6 T cell receptor beta chains below, sequenced in a study of early T cells in non-severe SARS-CoV-2 infection. TCRdb itself ran the 5' RACE reads through MiXCR, one entry per CDR3 protein. The repertoire holds 60,000 or so distinct CDR3 sequences, with around 12% as singletons. The input for sequencing was whole blood, taken at baseline. The source of these receptors is an adult who was a healthcare worker with PCR-confirmed SARS-CoV-2 infection or an uninfected control (not recorded which).

This clonotype was found a few times. The V and J genes are TRBV6-2 or TRBV6-3 and TRBJ2-1, with 8 positions matching TRBD2. The CDR3 runs to 18 residues. The trim removed 5 bases at V and 4 bases at J, leaving 16 bases unmatched. Germline CDR1 is MNHEY and CDR2 is SVGEGT. CDR3 DNA sequence: TGTGCCAGCAGTCCGCGGTTAAGACTAGCGCGGGGGTACAATGAGCAGTTCTTC. Translating gives CASSPRLRLARGYNEQFF.

V gene TRBV29-1 combines with J gene TRBJ1-1, with TRBD1 matching over 7 bases. CDR1 is SQVTM and CDR2 is ANQGSEA in the germline V gene. With 6 bases clipped from V and 1 base from J, the junction kept 2 bases outside the gene matches. The CDR3 sequence is 12 residues long. DNA for the CDR3: TGCAGCGTAGCAGGGGGGAACACTGAAGCTTTCTTT. It codes for CSVAGGNTEAFF.

The chain has TRBV5-1 and TRBJ2-2, with a tentative D call TRBD1 (6 bases). CDR3 length equals 16 residues. V lost 1 base to trimming and J lost 1 base, with 11 bases between them. Germline lookup yields CDR1 SGHRS and CDR2 YFSETQ. The CDR3 bases are TGCGCCAGCAGCTTGAGGTCGGGACAGAACACCGGGGAGCTGTTTTTT. Amino acids: CASSLRSGQNTGELFF.

This clonotype was picked up one time. The chain employs TRBV20-1 and TRBJ2-1; 9 bases line up with TRBD1. V shed 6 bases and J 10 bases; nucleotides not matched to a gene: 13. Germline values: CDR1 DFQATT, CDR2 SNEGSKA (reference sequence). The CDR3 contains 14 residues. CDR3 region: CSATSGTGISEQFF. CDR3 DNA: TGCAGTGCCACATCGGGGACAGGGATAAGCGAGCAGTTCTTC.

The chain carries TRBV12-3 or TRBV12-4 and TRBJ2-5; D is uncertain. The CDR3 loop spans 13 amino acids. Trimming took 3 bases from V and 1 from J, leaving 6 bases between them. CDR3 coding DNA: TGTGCCAGCAGTTTCGCCTCCCAAGAGACCCAGTACTTC. Its protein product is CASSFASQETQYF.

Worth noting for this clonotype: One end of the junction fails to match germline, which may point to a read error. This chain joins TRBV28 and TRBJ2-3; D not resolved. Germline V gives CDR1 MDHEN, CDR2 SYDVKM. The CDR3 contains 15 residues. The CDR3 DNA reads TGTGCCAGCAGTAATCCAGAAAACAACACAGATACGCTGTATTTT. Translating gives CASSNPENNTDTLYF.